What follows describes a single TCR beta chain. What it binds is not known. During colonoscopy, one to two rectal pinch biopsies were collected. Assay: immunoSEQ multiplex PCR; the TCRdb copy retains only in-frame clones and omits some. This table holds about 40,000 clones, 75% found once. Losses at the gene ends were 0 bases for V and 6 bases for J; bases not matched to a gene: 6. This CDR3 spans 15 amino acids. Germline CDR1 is SGHNT and CDR2 is YYREEE (reference sequence). The sample belongs to a study of pediatric ulcerative colitis. On the study more broadly: Ulcerative colitis patients had pancolitis or left-sided colitis, with confirming histology.

Study observations and caveats: All ulcerative colitis patients, but no controls, carried two rectal clonotypes. This repertoire reflects total lymphocytes rather than subpopulations like regulatory T cells.

This sequence originates from a boy younger than 18 with severe ulcerative colitis. The J gene is TRBJ1-2, the V gene TRBV5-4; 9 bases are shared with TRBD1. The sample was gut tissue. CDR3 loop: CASSLGTGALDGYTF. CDR3 DNA: TGTGCCAGCAGCTTGGGGACAGGGGCCTTGGATGGCTACACCTTC. Full variable domain (rest looked up from reference TRBV5-4 and TRBJ1-2): ETGVTQSPTHLIKTRGQQVTLRCSSQSGHNTVSWYQQALGQGPQFIFQYYREEENGRGNFPPRFSGLQFPNYSSELNVNALELDDSALYLCASSLGTGALDGYTFGSGTRLTVV.